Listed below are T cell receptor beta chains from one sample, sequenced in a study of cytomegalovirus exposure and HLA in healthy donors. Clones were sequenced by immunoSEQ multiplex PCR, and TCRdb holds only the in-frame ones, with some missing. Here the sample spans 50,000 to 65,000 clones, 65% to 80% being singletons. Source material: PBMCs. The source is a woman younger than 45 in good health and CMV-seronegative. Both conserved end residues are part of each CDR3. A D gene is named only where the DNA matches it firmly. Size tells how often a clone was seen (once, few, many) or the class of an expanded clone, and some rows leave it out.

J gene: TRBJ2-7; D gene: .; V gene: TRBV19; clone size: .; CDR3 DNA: TGTGCCAGTAGTATCGAGGCAGTCAACTCCTACGAGCAGTACTTC; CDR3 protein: CASSIEAVNSYEQYF
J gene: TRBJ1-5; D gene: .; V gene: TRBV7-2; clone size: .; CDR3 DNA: TGTGCCAGCAGCTTTGGAGGGGAGGGGTATCAGCCCCAGCATTTT; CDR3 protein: CASSFGGEGYQPQHF
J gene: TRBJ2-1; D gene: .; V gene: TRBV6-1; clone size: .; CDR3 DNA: TGTGCCAGCAGTGCAGCGAGCTCCTACAATGAGCAGTTCTTC; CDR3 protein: CASSAASSYNEQFF
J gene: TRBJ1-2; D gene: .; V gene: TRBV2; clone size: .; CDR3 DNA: TGTGCCAGCAGTGGACGGGGGAACTATGGCTACACCTTC; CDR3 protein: CASSGRGNYGYTF
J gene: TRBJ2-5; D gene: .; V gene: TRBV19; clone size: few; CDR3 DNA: TGTGCCAGTAGTATGGAGGGTTTTCAAGAGACCCAGTACTTC; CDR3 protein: CASSMEGFQETQYF
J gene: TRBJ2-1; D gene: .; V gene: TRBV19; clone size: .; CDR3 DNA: TGTGCCAGTAACTCGGGAACCTACAATGAGCAGTTCTTC; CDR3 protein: CASNSGTYNEQFF
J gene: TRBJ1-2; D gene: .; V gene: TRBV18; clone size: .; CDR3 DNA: TGTGCCAGCTCACCACGTGGGGCGAACTATGGCTACACCTTC; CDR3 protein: CASSPRGANYGYTF
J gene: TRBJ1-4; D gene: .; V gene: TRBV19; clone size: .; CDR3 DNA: TGTGCCAGTAGTTCGACAGGTCCCGGCAACGAAAAACTGTTTTTT; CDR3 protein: CASSSTGPGNEKLFF
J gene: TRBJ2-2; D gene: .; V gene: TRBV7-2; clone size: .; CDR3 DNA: TGTGCCAGCAGCTTAAGGATAGCCCCCGGGGAGCTGTTTTTT; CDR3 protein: CASSLRIAPGELFF
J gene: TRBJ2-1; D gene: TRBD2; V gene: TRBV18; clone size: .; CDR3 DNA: TGTGCCAGCTCACCACCGGCTAGCGGTTACAATGAGCAGTTCTTC; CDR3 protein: CASSPPASGYNEQFF
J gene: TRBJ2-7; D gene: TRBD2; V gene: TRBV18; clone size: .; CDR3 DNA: TGTGCCAGCTCACGAGCGGGAGTAATCTACGAGCAGTACTTC; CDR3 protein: CASSRAGVIYEQYF
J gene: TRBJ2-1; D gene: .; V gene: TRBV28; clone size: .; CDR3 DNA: TGTGCCACCCCAGGAGGATTAGGGAGCAATGAGCAGTTCTTC; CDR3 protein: CATPGGLGSNEQFF
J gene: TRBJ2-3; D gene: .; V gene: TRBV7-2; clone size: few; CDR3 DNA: TGTGCCAGCAGCTTAGTCGGCGGGAACACAGATACGCAGTATTTT; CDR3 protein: CASSLVGGNTDTQYF
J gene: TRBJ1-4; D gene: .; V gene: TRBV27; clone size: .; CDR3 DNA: TGTGCCAGCAGTTTAGGGAGAAGAGGGGAAAAACTGTTTTTT; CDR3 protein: CASSLGRRGEKLFF
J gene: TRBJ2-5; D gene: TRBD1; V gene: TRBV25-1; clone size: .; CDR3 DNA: TGTGCCAGCAGTGGGACAGGGGGGCAGACCCAGTACTTC; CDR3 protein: CASSGTGGQTQYF
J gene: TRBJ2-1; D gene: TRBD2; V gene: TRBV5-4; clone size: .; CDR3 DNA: TGTGCCAGCAGCTTGGGACTAGCGGGAGTAAATGAGCAGTTCTTC; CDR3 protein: CASSLGLAGVNEQFF
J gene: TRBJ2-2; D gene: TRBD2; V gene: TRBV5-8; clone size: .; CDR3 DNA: TGTGCCAGCAGCTCCCAACTAGCGGGAGGTGTGGGGGAGCTGTTTTTT; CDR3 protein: CASSSQLAGGVGELFF
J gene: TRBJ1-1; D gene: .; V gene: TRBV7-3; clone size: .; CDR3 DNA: TGTGCCAGCAGCTTAAGGGGGACAATGAACACTGAAGCTTTCTTT; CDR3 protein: CASSLRGTMNTEAFF
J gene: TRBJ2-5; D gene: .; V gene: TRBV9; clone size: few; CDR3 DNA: TGTGCCAGCAGCGTAGAGGGGAACCAAGAGACCCAGTACTTC; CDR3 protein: CASSVEGNQETQYF
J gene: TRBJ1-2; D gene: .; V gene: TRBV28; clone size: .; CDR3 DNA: TGTGCCAGCATCATGGAGGGGTGTGGCTACACCTTC; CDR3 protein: CASIMEGCGYTF
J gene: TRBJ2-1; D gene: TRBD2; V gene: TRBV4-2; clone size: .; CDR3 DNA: TGTGCCAGCAGCCCGAACGGACTAGCGGGCTCCTACAATGAGCAGTTCTTC; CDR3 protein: CASSPNGLAGSYNEQFF
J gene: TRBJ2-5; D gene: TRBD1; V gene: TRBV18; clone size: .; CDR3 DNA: TGTGCCAGCTCACTGGGGCAGGGGGCACAAGAGACCCAGTACTTC; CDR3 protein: CASSLGQGAQETQYF
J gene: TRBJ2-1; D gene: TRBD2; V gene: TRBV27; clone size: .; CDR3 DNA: TGTGCCAGCAGTTGGGGGGGGAGCGGGAATTTAAATGAGCAGTTCTTC; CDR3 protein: CASSWGGSGNLNEQFF
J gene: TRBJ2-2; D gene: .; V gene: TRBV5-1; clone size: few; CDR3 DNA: TGCGCCAGCAGTTCTCCTCGGGGAGAAGTGATCGGGGAGCTGTTTTTT; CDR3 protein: CASSSPRGEVIGELFF
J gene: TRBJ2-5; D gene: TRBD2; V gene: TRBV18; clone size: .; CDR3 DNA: TGTGCCAGCTCACCTCCGGGAACTAGCGAGCCGCCCCTACAAGAGACCCAGTACTTC; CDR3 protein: CASSPPGTSEPPLQETQYF
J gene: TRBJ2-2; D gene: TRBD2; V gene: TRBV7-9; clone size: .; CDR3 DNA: TGTGCCAGCAGCTTTATACTAGCGTCGAACACCGGGGAGCTGTTTTTT; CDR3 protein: CASSFILASNTGELFF
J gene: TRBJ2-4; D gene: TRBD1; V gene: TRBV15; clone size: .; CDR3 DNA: TGTGCCACCAGCAGAGGACAGGGGCAAAACATTCAGTACTTC; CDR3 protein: CATSRGQGQNIQYF
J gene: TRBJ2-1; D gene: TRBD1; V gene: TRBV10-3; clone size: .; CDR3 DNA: TGTGCCATCAGCGGTACGGGACAGGGTTACAATGAGCAGTTCTTC; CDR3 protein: CAISGTGQGYNEQFF
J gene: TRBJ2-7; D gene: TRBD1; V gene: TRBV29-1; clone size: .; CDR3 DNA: TGCAGCGTTGAGGGGGACAGGCTCGAGCAGTACTTC; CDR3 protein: CSVEGDRLEQYF
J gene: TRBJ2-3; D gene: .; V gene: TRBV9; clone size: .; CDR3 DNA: TGTGCCAGCAGCTCCAGTAGCACAGATACGCAGTATTTT; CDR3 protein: CASSSSSTDTQYF
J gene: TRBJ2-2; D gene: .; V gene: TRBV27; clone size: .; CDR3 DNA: TGTGCCAGCAGTTCAGCGTTTTATAGAGGAATCCCCGGGGAGCTGTTTTTT; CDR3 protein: CASSSAFYRGIPGELFF
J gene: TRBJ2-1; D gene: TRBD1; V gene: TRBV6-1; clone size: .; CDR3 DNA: TGTGCCTCCCAGGGGGTCGTGGGGTTAAATGAGCAGTTCTTC; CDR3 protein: CASQGVVGLNEQFF
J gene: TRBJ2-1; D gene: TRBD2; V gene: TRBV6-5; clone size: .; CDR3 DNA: TGTGCCAGCGCTAGCGGCTCCCTTCATGAGCAGTTCTTC; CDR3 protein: CASASGSLHEQFF
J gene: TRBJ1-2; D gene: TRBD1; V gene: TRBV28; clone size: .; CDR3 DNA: TGTGCCAGCAGTCACAGGGGTTTTCGGTATGGCTACACCTTC; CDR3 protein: CASSHRGFRYGYTF
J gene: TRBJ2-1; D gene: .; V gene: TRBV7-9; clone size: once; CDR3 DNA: TGTGCCAGCAGCGCGACCCCATCCCAAGCGGCAAGAACCTACAATGAGCAGTTCTTC; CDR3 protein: CASSATPSQAARTYNEQFF
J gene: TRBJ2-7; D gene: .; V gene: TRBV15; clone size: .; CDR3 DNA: TGTGCCACCAGCAGAGATATAGTGCAGGGTCGACGCGAGCAGTACTTC; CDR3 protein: CATSRDIVQGRREQYF
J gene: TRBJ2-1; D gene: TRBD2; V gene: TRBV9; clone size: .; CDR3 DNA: TGTGCCAGCAGCCAAACTAGCGGGAGGGCCAATGAGCAGTTCTTC; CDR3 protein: CASSQTSGRANEQFF
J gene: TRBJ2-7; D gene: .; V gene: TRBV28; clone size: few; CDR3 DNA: TGTGCCAGCAGTCCCCGAGGGGGGGACGAGCAGTACTTC; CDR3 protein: CASSPRGGDEQYF
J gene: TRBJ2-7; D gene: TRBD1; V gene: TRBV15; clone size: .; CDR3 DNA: TGTGCCACCAGGGACAGGGGCGCCGACCCGGACGAGCAGTACTTC; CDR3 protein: CATRDRGADPDEQYF
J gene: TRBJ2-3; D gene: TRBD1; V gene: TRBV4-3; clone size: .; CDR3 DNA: TGCGCCAGCAGCCACCTCGGACAGGGGTCCACAGATACGCAGTATTTT; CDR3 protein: CASSHLGQGSTDTQYF
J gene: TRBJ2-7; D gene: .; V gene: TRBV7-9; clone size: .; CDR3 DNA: TGTTCCAGCAGCTTGGGGCCGAGCGAGCAGTACTTC; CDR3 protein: CSSSLGPSEQYF
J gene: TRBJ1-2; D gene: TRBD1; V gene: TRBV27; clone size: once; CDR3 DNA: TGTGCCACCCGGGACAGGGGCCCTTCCAAGGGCTACACCTTC; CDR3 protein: CATRDRGPSKGYTF
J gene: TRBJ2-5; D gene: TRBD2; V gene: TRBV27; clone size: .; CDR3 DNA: TGTGCCAGCAGTTTTGCTAGCGGGAGTCAGGAGACCCAGTACTTC; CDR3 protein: CASSFASGSQETQYF
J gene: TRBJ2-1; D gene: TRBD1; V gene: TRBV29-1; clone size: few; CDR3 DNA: TGCAGCGTTGAAGAATTTGGACAGGGGGCATCCTACAATGAGCAGTTCTTC; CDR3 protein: CSVEEFGQGASYNEQFF
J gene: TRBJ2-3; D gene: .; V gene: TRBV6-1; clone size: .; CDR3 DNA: TGTGCCAGCAGTGAATTCCGGGCGGGGCCCACAGATACGCAGTATTTT; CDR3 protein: CASSEFRAGPTDTQYF
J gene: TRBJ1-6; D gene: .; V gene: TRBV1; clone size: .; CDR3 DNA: TGCACCGTCCGGGACAACTCACCCCTCCACTTT; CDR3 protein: CTVRDNSPLHF
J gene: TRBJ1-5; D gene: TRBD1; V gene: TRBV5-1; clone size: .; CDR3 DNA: TGCGCCAGCAGCCGGACAGGTCAACAGCCCCAGCATTTT; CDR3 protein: CASSRTGQQPQHF
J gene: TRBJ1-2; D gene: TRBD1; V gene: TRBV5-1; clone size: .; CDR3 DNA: TGCGCCAGCAACCAGAAGGGGGCTGACTATGGCTACACCTTC; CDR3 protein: CASNQKGADYGYTF
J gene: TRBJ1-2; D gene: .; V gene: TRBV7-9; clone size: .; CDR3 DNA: TGTGCCAGCAGCCTAGCTGGCCCCTCGGGCTACACCTTC; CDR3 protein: CASSLAGPSGYTF
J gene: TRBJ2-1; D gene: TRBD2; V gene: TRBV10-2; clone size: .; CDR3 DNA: TGCGCCAGCAGCCTCCTAGCGGGAGGCCTGAATATCGACAATGAGCAGTTCTTC; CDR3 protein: CASSLLAGGLNIDNEQFF
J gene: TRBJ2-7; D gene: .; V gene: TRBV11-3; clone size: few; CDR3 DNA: TGTGCCAGCAGCTTAACGAGGGGGAAATCGGAAGAGCAGTACTTC; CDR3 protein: CASSLTRGKSEEQYF
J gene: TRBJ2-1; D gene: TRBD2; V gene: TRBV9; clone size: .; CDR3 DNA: TGTGCCAGCAGCGTAGCGCTAGCGGGACAGACTCATAGGTACAATGAGCAGTTCTTC; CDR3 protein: CASSVALAGQTHRYNEQFF
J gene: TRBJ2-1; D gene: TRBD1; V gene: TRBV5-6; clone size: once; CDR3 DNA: TGTGCCAGCAGCTTGCGGCCGGGACAGGGGGGCAATGAGCAGTTCTTC; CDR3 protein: CASSLRPGQGGNEQFF
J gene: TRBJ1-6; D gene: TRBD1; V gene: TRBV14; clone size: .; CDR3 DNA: TGTGCCAGCAGCCAAACGACAGGGTTATCACCCCTCCACTTT; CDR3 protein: CASSQTTGLSPLHF
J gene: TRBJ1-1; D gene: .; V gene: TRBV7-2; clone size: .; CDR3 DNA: TGTGCCAGCAGCTTAAGCGGGGATACTGAAGCTTTCTTT; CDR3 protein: CASSLSGDTEAFF
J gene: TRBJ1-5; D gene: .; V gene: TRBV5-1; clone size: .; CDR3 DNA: TGCGCCAGCAGCATGTTCACAGGACCCAATCAGCCCCAGCATTTT; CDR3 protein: CASSMFTGPNQPQHF
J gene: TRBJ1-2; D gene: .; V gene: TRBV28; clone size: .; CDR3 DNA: TGTGCCAGCTTACCCCTAGGACAGACTCAGTGTGGCTACACCTTC; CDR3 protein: CASLPLGQTQCGYTF